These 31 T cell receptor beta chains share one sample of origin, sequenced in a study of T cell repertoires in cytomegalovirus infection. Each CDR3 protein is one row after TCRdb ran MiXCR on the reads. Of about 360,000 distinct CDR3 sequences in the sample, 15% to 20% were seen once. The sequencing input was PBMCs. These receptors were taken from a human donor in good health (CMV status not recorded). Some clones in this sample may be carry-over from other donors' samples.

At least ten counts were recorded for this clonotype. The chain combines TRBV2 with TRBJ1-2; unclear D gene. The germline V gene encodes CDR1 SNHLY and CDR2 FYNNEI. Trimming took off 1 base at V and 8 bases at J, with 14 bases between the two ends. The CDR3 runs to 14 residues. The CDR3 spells CASSEVKGFDGYTF. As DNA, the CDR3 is TGTGCCAGCAGTGAAGTCAAGGGTTTCGACGGCTACACCTTC.

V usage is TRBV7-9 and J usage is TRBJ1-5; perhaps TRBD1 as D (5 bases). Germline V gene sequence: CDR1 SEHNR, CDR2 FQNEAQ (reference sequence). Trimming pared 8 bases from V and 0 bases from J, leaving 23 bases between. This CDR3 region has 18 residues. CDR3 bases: TGTGCCAGCTCTTTCGATGGGACGGAACTCTATAGCAATCAGCCCCAGCATTTT. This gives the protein CASSFDGTELYSNQPQHF. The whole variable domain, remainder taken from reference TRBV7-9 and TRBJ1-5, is DTGVSQNPRHKITKRGQNVTFRCDPISEHNRLYWYRQTLGQGPEFLTYFQNEAQLEKSRLLSDRFSAERPKGSFSTLEIQRTEQGDSAMYLCASSFDGTELYSNQPQHFGDGTRLSIL.

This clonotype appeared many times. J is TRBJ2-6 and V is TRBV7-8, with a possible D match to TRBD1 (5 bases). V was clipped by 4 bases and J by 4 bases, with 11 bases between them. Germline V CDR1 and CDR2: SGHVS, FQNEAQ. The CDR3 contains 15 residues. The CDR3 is CASSSRVSGANVLTF. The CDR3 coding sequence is TGTGCCAGCAGCTCCAGGGTCTCCGGGGCCAACGTCCTGACTTTC.

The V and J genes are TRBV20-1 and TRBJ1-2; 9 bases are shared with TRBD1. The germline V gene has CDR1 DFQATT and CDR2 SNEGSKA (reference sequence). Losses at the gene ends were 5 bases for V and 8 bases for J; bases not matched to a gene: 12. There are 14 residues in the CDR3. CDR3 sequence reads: CSALRDRDPRGYTF. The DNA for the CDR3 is TGCAGTGCTCTACGGGACAGGGACCCGCGGGGCTACACCTTC.

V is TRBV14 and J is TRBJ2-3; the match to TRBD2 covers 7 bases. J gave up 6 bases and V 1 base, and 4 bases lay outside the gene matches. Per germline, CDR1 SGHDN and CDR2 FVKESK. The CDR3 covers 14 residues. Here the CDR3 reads CASSQVSGADTQYF. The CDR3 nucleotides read TGTGCCAGCAGCCAAGTGAGCGGGGCGGATACGCAGTATTTT.

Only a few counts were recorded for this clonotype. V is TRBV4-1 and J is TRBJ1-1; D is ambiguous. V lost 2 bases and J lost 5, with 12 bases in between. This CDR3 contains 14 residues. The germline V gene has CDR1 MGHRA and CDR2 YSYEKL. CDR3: CASSQFPLGTEAFF. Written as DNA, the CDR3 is TGCGCCAGCAGCCAATTCCCCCTCGGGACTGAAGCTTTCTTT.

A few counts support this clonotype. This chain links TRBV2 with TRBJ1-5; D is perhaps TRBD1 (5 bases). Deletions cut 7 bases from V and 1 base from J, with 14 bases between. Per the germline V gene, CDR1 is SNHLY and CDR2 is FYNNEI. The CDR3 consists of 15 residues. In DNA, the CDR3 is TGTGCCAGCAAGGATGGGACGGACAGCAATCAGCCCCAGCATTTT. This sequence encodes CASKDGTDSNQPQHF.

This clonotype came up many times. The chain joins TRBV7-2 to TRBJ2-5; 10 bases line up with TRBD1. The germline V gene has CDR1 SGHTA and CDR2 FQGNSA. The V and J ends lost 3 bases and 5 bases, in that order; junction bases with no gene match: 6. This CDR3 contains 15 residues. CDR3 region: CASSFDRGLEETQYF. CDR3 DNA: TGTGCCAGCAGCTTCGACAGGGGGCTGGAGGAGACCCAGTACTTC. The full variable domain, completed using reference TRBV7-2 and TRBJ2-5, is GAGVSQSPSNKVTEKGKDVELRCDPISGHTALYWYRQSLGQGLEFLIYFQGNSAPDKSGLPSDRFSAERTGGSVSTLTIQRTQQEDSAVYLCASSFDRGLEETQYFGPGTRLLVL.

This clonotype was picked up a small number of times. The CDR3 spells CASGEGGGTDTQYF. The CDR3 DNA follows: TGTGCCAGCGGCGAAGGAGGGGGCACAGATACGCAGTATTTT. J is TRBJ2-3 and V is TRBV19; a weak D match, TRBD2 (6 bases). The germline V gene encodes CDR1 LNHDA and CDR2 SQIVND (reference sequence). V dropped 9 bases and J dropped 1 base, with 14 bases sitting between them. CDR3 size: 14 residues.

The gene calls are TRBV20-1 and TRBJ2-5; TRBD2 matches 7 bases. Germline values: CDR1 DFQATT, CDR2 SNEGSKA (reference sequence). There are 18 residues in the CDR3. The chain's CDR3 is CSAHRAGALVFWQETQYF. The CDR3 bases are TGCAGCGCTCACCGGGCGGGAGCCTTGGTATTCTGGCAAGAGACCCAGTACTTC.

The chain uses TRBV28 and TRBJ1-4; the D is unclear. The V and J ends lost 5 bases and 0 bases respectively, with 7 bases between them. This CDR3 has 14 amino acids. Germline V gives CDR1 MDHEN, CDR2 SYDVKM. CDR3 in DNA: TGTGCCAGCAGTCTCAAGGCAACTAATGAAAAACTGTTTTTT. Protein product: CASSLKATNEKLFF.

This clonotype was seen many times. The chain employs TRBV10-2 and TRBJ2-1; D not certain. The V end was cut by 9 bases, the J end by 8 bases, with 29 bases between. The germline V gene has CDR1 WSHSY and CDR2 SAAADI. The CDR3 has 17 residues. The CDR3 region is CASVAFVGPLPVDEQFF. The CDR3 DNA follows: TGCGCCAGTGTAGCCTTCGTTGGGCCACTCCCCGTCGATGAGCAGTTCTTC.

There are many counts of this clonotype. For the CDR3, the DNA is TGTGCCAGCAGCCTCATTCAGGGGGATTCACCCCTCCACTTT. Its translation is CASSLIQGDSPLHF. The genes are TRBV7-8 and TRBJ1-6, with 7 bases that match TRBD1. V gave up 5 bases and J gave up 8 bases; unmatched junction bases: 6. The CDR3 length is 14 residues. Germline CDR1 reads SGHVS; CDR2 reads FQNEAQ.

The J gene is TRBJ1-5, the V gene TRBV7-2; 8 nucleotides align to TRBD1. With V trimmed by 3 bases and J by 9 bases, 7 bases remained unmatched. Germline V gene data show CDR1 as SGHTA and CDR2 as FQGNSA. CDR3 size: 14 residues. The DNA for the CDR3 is TGTGCCAGCAGCTTTAAGATCGACAGGGGGCCCCAGCATTTT. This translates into CASSFKIDRGPQHF.

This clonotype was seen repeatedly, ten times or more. CDR3 in DNA: TGTGCCAGCAGCCGCCAGGGAATGGGATCACCCCTCCACTTT. Its translation: CASSRQGMGSPLHF. The chain is built from TRBV7-2 and TRBJ1-6, with a tentative D call TRBD1 (5 bases). V gave up 5 bases and J gave up 10 bases, with 15 bases separating them. The CDR3 is made up of 14 amino acids. Germline CDR1 SGHTA, CDR2 FQGNSA.

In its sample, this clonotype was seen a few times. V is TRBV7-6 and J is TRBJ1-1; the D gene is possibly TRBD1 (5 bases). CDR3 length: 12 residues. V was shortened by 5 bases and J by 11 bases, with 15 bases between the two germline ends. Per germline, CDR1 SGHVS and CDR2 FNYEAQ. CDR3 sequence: CASSPRGTPAFF. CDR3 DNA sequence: TGTGCCAGCAGCCCCCGCGGGACGCCGGCTTTCTTT. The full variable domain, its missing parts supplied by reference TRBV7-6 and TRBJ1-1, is GAGVSQSPRYKVTKRGQDVALRCDPISGHVSLYWYRQALGQGPEFLTYFNYEAQQDKSGLPNDRFSAERPEGSISTLTIQRTEQRDSAMYRCASSPRGTPAFFGQGTRLTVV.

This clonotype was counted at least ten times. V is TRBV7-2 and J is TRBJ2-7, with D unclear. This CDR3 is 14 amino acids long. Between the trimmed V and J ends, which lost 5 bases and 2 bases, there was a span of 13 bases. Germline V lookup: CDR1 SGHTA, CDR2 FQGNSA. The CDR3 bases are TGTGCCAGCAGCCCCTTGAGAGAGACCTACGAGCAGTACTTC. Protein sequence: CASSPLRETYEQYF.

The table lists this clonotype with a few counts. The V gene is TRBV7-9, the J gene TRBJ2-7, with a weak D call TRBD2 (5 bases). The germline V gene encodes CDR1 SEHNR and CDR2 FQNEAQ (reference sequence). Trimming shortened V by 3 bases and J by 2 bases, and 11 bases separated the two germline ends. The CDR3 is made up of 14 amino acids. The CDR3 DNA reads TGTGCCAGCAGCTTCACCGGGCGGGCCTACGAGCAGTACTTC. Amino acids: CASSFTGRAYEQYF.

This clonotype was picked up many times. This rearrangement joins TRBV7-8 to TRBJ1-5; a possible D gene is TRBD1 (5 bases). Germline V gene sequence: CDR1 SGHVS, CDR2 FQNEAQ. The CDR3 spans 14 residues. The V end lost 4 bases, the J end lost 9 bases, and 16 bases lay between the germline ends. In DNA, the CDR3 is TGTGCCAGCAGCTCCCCGGGACTCCAGAGGCCCCAGCATTTT. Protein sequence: CASSSPGLQRPQHF. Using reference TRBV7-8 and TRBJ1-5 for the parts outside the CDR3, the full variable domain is GAGVSQSPRYKVAKRGQDVALRCDPISGHVSLFWYQQALGQGPEFLTYFQNEAQLDKSGLPSDRFFAERPEGSVSTLKIQRTQQEDSAVYLCASSSPGLQRPQHFGDGTRLSIL.

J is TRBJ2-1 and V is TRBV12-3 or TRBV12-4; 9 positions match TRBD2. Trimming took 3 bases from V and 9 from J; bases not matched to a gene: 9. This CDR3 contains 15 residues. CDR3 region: CASSFGLAGMVEQFF. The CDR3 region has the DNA TGTGCCAGCAGTTTCGGCCTAGCGGGGATGGTTGAGCAGTTCTTC.

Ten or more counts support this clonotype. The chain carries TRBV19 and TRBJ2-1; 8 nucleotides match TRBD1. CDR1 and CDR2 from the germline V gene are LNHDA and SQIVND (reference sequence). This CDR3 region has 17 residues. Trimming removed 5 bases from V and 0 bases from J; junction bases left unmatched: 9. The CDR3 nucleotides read TGTGCCAGTAGTCCGAACAGGGGGGCAAGCTCCTACAATGAGCAGTTCTTC. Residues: CASSPNRGASSYNEQFF.

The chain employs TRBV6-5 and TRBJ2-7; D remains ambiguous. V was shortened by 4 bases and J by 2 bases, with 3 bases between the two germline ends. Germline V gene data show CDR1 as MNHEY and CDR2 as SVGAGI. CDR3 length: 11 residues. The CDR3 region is CASSFPYEQYF. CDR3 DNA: TGTGCCAGCAGTTTCCCCTACGAGCAGTACTTC.

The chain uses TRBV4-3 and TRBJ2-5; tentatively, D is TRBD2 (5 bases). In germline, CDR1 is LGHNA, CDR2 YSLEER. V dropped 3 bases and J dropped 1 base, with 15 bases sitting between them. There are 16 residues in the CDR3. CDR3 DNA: TGCGCCAGCAGCCAGGGAGAGATTTTGTCCCAAGAGACCCAGTACTTC. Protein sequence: CASSQGEILSQETQYF.

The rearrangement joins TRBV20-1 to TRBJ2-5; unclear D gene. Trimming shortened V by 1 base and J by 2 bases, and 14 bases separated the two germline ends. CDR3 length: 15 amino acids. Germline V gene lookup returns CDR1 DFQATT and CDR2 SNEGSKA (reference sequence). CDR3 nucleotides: TGCAGTGCTAGAGGTGCCGCGCAGGAGCAAGAGACCCAGTACTTC. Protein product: CSARGAAQEQETQYF.

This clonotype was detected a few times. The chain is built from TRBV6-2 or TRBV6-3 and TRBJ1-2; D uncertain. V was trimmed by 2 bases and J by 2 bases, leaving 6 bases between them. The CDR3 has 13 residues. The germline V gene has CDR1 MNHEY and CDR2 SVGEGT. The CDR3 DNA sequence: TGTGCCAGCAGTTACATGGGGAACTATGGCTACACCTTC. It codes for CASSYMGNYGYTF.

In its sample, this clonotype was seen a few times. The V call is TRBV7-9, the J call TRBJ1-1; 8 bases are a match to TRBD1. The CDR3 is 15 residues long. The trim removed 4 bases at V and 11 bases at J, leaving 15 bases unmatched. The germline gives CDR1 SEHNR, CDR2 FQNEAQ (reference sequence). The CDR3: CASSSLGQAVPGAFF. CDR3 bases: TGTGCCAGCAGCTCTTTGGGACAGGCGGTACCGGGCGCTTTCTTT.

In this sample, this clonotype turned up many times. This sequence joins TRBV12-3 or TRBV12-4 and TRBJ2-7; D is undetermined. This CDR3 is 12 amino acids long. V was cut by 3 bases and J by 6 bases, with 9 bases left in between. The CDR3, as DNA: TGTGCCAGCAGTTTCGAGGTTTCCGAGCAGTACTTC. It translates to CASSFEVSEQYF.

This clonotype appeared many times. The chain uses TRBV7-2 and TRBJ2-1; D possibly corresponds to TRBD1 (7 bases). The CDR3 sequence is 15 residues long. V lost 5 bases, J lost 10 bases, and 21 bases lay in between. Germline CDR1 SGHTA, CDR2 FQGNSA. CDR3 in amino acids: CASSAKGPGGTEQFF. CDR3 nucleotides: TGTGCCAGCAGCGCCAAAGGGCCAGGGGGGACGGAGCAGTTCTTC.

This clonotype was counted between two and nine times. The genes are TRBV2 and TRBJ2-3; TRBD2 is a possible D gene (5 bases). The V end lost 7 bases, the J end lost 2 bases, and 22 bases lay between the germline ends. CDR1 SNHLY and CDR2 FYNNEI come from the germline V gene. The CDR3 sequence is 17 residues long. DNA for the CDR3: TGTGCCAGCAAAGTTAGCGAAGCTGGCGGTACCACAGATACGCAGTATTTT. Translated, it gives CASKVSEAGGTTDTQYF.

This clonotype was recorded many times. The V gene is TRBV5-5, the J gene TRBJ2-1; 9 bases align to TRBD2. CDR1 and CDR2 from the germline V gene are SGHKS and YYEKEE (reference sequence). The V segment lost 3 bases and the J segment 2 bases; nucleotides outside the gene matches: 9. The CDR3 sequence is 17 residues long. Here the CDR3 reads CASSSYASGGTYNEQFF. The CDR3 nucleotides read TGTGCCAGCAGCTCGTACGCAAGCGGGGGGACCTACAATGAGCAGTTCTTC.

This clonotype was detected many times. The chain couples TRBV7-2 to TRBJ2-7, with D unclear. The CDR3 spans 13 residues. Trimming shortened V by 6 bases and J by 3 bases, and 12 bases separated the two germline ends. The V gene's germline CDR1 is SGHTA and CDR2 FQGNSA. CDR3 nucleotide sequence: TGTGCCAGCAGTCCCGCCCCCCTCTACGAGCAGTACTTC. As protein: CASSPAPLYEQYF.